The rows below give T cell receptor beta chains drawn from one sample of a study of T cells expressing NK-cell markers. After re-calling the 5' RACE reads, TCRdb lists one entry per CDR3 protein, DNA absent. This sample lists a few hundred thousand distinct CDR3 sequences; its ten largest clones have around 5%. Material: blood T cells: a sorted CD56 or NKG2C T cell subset, CD4+ or CD8+ T cells, or bulk PBMC T cells (not recorded which). These receptors all come from a man between 18 and 69 years old in good health. CDR3s include the opening cysteine and the closing phenylalanine or tryptophan.

V	J	CDR3
TRBV12-3/TRBV12-4	TRBJ2-4	CASSRLAGGIAKNIQYF
TRBV20-1	TRBJ1-5	CSARDREDRDHQPQHF
TRBV19	TRBJ2-7	CASSITPYEQYF
TRBV7-2	TRBJ2-5	CASSPRDSLGTQYF
TRBV12-3/TRBV12-4	TRBJ2-5	CASSLSSGYLTQYF
TRBV9	TRBJ2-1	CASSTTSGGAPSSYNEQFF
TRBV7-8	TRBJ2-1	CASSLVGGESYEQFF
TRBV5-6	TRBJ2-1	CASSLDRGWSYNEQFF
TRBV28	TRBJ1-2	CASRWTGGNYGYTF
TRBV7-8	TRBJ2-5	CASINTRLAGGQETQYF
TRBV7-2	TRBJ2-2	CASSLAYSNTGELFF
TRBV30	TRBJ1-3	CAWSSPTGLGNTIYF
TRBV11-2	TRBJ2-7	CASSRTTGVYEQYF
TRBV7-2	TRBJ1-3	CASSPRGRGNTIYF
TRBV11-2	TRBJ2-5	CASSWETGLGETQYF
TRBV5-6	TRBJ2-7	CASSLPPGSKTYEQYF
TRBV3-1	TRBJ2-2	CASSQDRRRTDNTGELFF
TRBV2	TRBJ1-2	CASIPDSYGYTF
TRBV3-1	TRBJ1-2	CASSQEYSNYGYTF
TRBV9	TRBJ1-4	CASSETPGRSNEKLFF
TRBV7-8	TRBJ2-3	CASSIDNTDTQYF
TRBV6-5	TRBJ2-7	CASSYTRQGPGEQYF
TRBV20-1	TRBJ2-7	CSAMILAEGSYEQYF
TRBV19	TRBJ1-5	CASNDEDRPVSNQPQHF
TRBV12-5	TRBJ2-5	CASGLRGTQYF
TRBV3-1	TRBJ1-1	CASRRQDLNTEAFF
TRBV7-9	TRBJ1-1	CASNSNTEAFF
TRBV5-1	TRBJ2-3	CASSSGGALDTQYF
TRBV12-3/TRBV12-4	TRBJ2-5	CASSRIKKTGTGETQYF
TRBV6-2/TRBV6-3	TRBJ1-5	CASRGQGDQPQHF